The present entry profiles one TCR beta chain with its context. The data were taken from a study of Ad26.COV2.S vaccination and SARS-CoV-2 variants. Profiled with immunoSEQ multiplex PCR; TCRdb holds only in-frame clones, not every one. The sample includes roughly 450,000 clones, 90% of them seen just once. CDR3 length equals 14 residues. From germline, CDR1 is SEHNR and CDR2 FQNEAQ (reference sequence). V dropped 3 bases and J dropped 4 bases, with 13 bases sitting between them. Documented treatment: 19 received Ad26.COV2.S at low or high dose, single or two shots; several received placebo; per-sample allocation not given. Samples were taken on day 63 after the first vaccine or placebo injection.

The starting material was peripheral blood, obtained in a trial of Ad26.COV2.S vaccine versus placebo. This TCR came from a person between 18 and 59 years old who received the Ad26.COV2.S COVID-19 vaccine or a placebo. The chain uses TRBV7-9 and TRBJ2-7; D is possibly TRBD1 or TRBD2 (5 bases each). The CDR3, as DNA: TGTGCCAGCAGCTTTACCGGGGCCTCGTACGAGCAGTACTTC. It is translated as CASSFTGASYEQYF.